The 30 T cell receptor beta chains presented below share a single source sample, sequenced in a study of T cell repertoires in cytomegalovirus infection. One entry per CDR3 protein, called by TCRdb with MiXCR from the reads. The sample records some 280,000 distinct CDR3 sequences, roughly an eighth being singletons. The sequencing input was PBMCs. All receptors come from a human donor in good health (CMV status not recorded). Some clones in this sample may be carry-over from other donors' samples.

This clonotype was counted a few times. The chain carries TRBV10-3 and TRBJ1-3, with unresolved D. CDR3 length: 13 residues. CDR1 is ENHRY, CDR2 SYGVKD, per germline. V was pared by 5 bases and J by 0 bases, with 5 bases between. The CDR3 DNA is TGTGCCATCAGTCGCGACTCTGGAAACACCATATATTTT. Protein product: CAISRDSGNTIYF.

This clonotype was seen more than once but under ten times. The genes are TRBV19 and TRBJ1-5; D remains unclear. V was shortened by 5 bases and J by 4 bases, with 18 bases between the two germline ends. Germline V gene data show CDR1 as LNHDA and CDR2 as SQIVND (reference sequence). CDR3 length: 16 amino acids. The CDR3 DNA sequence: TGTGCCAGTAGTCCCTCGCGACTTACTTCAAATCAGCCCCAGCATTTT. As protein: CASSPSRLTSNQPQHF.

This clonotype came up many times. The CDR3 region is CASSFGTSQGTGELFF. DNA of the CDR3: TGTGCCAGCAGCTTTGGGACATCCCAAGGCACCGGGGAGCTGTTTTTT. V is TRBV7-6 and J is TRBJ2-2, with a weak D call TRBD1 (6 bases). Deletions cut 3 bases from V and 4 bases from J, with 15 bases between. This CDR3 contains 16 residues. From germline, CDR1 is SGHVS and CDR2 FNYEAQ.

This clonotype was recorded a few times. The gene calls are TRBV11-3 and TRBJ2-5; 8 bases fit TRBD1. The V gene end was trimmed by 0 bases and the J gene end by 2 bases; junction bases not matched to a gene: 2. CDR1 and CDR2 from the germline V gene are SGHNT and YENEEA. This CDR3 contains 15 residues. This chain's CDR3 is CASSLDRGRQETQYF. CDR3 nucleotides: TGTGCCAGCAGCTTAGACAGGGGGCGACAAGAGACCCAGTACTTC.

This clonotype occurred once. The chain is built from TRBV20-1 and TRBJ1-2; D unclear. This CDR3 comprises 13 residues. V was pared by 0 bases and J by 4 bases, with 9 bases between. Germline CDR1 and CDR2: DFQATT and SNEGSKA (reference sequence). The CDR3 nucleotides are TGCAGTGCTAGAGATCTGCTGCTCTATGGCTACACCTTC. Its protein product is CSARDLLLYGYTF.

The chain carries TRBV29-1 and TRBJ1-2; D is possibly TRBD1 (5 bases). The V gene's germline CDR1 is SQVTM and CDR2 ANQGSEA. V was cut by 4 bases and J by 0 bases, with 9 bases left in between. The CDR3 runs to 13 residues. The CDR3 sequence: CSVGGTSNYGYTF. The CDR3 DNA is TGCAGCGTTGGGGGGACGTCTAACTATGGCTACACCTTC.

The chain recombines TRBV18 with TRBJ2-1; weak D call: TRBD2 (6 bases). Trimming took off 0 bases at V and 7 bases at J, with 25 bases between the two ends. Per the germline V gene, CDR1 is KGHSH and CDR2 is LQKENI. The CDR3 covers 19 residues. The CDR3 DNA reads TGTGCCAGCTCACCACCGAGGGCGGAGGGTCGCCGACCCATGAATGAGCAGTTCTTC. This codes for CASSPPRAEGRRPMNEQFF.

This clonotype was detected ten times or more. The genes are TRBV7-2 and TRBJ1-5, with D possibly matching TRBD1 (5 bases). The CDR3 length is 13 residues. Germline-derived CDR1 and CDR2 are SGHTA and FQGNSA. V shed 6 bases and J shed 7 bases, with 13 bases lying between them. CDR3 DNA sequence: TGTGCCAGCAGTTTCGGACACGCACAGCCCCAGCATTTT. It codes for CASSFGHAQPQHF.

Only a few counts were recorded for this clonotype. The CDR3, as DNA: TGTGCCAGCAGCGATCTGGGGAGGAATACGCAGTATTTT. As protein: CASSDLGRNTQYF. The chain combines TRBV7-3 with TRBJ2-3; D might be TRBD2 (6 bases). Trimming pared 5 bases from V and 7 bases from J, leaving 13 bases between. Germline CDR1 SGHTA, CDR2 FQGTGA. The CDR3 is 13 residues long.

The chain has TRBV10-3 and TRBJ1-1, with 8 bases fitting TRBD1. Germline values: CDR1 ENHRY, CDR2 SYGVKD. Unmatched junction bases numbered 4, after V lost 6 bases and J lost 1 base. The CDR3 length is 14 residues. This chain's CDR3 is CAIRGGTGNTEAFF. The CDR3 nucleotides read TGTGCCATCAGGGGTGGGACAGGGAACACTGAAGCTTTCTTT.

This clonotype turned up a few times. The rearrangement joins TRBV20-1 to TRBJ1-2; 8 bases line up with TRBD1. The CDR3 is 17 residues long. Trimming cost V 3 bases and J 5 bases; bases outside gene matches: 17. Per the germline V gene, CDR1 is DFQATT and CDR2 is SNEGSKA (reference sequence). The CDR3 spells CSARSGDGTGRLYGYTF. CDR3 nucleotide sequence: TGCAGTGCTAGGAGCGGGGACGGGACAGGACGTTTATATGGCTACACCTTC.

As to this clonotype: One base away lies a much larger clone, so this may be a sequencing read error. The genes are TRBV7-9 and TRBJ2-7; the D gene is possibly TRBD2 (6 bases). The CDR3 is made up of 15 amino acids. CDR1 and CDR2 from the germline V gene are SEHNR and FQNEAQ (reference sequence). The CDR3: CASSRRWGVSHEQYF. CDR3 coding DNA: TGTGCCAGCAGCCGGCGGTGGGGGGTCTCCCACGAGCAGTACTTC.

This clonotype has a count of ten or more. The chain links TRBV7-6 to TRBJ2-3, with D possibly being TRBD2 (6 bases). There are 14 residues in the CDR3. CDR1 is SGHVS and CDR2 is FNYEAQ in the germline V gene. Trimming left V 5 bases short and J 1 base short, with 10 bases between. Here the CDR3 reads CASSPSGGTDTQYF. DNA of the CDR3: TGTGCCAGCAGCCCTTCGGGGGGCACAGATACGCAGTATTTT.

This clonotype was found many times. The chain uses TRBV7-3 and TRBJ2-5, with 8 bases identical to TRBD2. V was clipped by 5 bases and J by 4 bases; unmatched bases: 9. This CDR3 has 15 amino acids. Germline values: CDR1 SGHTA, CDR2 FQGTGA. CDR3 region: CASSQTGTSGETQYF. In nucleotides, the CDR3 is TGTGCCAGCAGCCAAACCGGGACTAGTGGAGAGACCCAGTACTTC. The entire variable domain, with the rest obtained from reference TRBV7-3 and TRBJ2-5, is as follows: GAGVSQTPSNKVTEKGKYVELRCDPISGHTALYWYRQSLGQGPEFLIYFQGTGAADDSGLPNDRFFAVRPEGSVSTLKIQRTERGDSAVYLCASSQTGTSGETQYFGPGTRLLVL.

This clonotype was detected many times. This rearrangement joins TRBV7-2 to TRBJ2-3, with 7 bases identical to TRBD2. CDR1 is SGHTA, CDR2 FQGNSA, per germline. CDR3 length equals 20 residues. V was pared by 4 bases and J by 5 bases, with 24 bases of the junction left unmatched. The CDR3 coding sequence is TGTGCCAGCAGCTCCTCTGTACCGGGAGTTTTTATTGGGGGGGAAGATACGCAGTATTTT. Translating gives CASSSSVPGVFIGGEDTQYF.

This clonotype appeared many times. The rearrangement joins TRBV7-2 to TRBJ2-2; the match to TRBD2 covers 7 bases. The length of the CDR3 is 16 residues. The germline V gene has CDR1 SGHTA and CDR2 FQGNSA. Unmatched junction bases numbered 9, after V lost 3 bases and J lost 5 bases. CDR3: CASSFFSAGVTGELFF. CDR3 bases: TGTGCCAGCAGCTTCTTCTCCGCGGGAGTTACCGGGGAGCTGTTTTTT.

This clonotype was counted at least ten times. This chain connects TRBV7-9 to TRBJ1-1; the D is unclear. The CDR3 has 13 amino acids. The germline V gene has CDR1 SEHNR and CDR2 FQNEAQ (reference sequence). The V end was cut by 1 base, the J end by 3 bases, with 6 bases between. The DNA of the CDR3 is TGTGCCAGCAGCTTAGTGCTTGACACTGAAGCTTTCTTT. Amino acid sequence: CASSLVLDTEAFF.

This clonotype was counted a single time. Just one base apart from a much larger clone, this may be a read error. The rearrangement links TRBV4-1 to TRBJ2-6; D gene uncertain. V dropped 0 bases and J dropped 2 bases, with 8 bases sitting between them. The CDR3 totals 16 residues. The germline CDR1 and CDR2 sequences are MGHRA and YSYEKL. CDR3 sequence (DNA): TGCGCCAGCAGCCAAGATTTGGCAACTGGGGCCAACGTCCTGACTTTC. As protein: CASSQDLATGANVLTF.

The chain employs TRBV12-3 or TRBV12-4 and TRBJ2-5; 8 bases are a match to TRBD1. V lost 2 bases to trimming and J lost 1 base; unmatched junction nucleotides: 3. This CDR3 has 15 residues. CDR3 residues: CASSLTGQAQETQYF. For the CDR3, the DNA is TGTGCCAGCAGTTTAACGGGACAGGCCCAAGAGACCCAGTACTTC.

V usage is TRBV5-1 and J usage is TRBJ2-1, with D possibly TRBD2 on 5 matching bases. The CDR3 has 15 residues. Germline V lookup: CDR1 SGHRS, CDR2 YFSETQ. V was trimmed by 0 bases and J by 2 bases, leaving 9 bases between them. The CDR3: CASSLEGSAYNEQFF. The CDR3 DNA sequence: TGCGCCAGCAGCTTGGAAGGGAGCGCCTACAATGAGCAGTTCTTC.

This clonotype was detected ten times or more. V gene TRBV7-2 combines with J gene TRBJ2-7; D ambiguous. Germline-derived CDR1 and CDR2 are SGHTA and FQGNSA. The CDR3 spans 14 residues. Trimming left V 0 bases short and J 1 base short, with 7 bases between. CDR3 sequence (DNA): TGTGCCAGCAGCTTAGCGGCCCGATCCTACGAGCAGTACTTC. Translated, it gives CASSLAARSYEQYF.

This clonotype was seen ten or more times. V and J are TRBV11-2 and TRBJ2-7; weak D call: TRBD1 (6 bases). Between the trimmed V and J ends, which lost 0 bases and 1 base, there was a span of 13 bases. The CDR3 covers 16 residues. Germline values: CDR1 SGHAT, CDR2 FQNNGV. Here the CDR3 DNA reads TGTGCCAGCAGCTTAGATCCTACAGGGTGGTCCTACGAGCAGTACTTC. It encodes CASSLDPTGWSYEQYF.

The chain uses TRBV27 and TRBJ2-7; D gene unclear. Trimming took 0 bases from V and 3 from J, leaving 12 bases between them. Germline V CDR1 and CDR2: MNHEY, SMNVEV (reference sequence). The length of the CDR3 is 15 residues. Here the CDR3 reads CASSLSGWSHYEQYF. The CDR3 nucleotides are TGTGCCAGCAGTTTATCAGGGTGGTCCCACTACGAGCAGTACTTC.

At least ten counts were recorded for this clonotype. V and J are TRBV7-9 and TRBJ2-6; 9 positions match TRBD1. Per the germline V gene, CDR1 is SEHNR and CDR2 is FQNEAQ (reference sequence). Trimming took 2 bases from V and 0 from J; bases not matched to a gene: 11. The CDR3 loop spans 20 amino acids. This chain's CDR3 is CASSLTTIRDRDSGANVLTF. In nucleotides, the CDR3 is TGTGCCAGCAGCTTAACCACAATCCGGGACAGGGACTCTGGGGCCAACGTCCTGACTTTC.

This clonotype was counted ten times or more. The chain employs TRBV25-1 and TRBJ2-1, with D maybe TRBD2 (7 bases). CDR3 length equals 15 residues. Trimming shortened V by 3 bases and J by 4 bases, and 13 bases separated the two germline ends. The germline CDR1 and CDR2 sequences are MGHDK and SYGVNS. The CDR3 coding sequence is TGTGCCAGCAGTGAGAGGGGGGGGGGATACAATGAGCAGTTCTTC. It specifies CASSERGGGYNEQFF.

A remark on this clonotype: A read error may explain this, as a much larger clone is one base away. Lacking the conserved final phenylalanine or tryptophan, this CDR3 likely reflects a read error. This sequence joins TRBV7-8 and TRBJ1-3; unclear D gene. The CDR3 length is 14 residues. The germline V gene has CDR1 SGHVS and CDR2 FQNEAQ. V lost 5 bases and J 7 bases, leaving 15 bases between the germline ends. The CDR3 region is CASSHSDLTNTIYL. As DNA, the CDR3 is TGTGCCAGCAGCCATAGCGATTTAACCAACACCATATATTTA.

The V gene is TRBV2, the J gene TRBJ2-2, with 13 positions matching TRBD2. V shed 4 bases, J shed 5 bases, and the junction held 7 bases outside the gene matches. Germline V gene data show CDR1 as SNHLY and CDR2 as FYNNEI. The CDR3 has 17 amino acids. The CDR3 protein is CASSGTSGRGGTGELFF. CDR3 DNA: TGTGCCAGCAGTGGGACTAGCGGGAGAGGGGGTACCGGGGAGCTGTTTTTT.

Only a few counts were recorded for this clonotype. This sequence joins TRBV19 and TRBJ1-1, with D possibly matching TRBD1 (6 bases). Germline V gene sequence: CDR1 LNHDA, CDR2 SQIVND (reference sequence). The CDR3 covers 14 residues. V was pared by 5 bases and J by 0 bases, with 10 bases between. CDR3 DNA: TGTGCCAGTAGTTGGGACAACTTGAACACTGAAGCTTTCTTT. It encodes CASSWDNLNTEAFF.

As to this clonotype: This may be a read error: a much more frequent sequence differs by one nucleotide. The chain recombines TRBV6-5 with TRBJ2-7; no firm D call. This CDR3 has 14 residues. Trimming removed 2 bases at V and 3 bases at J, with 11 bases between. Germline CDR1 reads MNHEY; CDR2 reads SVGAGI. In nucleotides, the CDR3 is TGTGCCAGCAGTTACGGGATGACAATCTACGAGCAGTACTTC. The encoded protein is CASSYGMTIYEQYF.

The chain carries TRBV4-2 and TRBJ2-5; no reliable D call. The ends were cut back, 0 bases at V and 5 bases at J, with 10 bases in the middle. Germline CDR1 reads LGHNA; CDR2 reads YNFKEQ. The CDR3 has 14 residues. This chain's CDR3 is CASSQERSKETQYF. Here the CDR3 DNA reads TGTGCCAGCAGCCAAGAGAGAAGCAAGGAGACCCAGTACTTC.